This T cell receptor beta chain was identified in a study of T cell responses to AZD1222 COVID-19 vaccine. Study results and limitations: Donors, mostly white British, included more females; clonal diversity was possibly underestimated. Elevations in Spike-specific TCR breadth and depth followed administration of two AZD1222 doses.

The table came from immunoSEQ multiplex PCR; TCRdb's copy has only in-frame clones and leaves some out. The table lists about 150,000 clones, roughly 85% of them singletons. V dropped 7 bases and J dropped 5 bases, with 7 bases sitting between them. The CDR3 length is 12 residues. Germline V gives CDR1 KGHDR, CDR2 SFDVKD. Worth noting for this clone: Its antigen is not known.

The sequencing used peripheral blood, collected 28 days after the second AZD1222 dose. The gene calls are TRBV24-1 and TRBJ2-2; no clear D. The TCR was taken from an adult who received the AZD1222 COVID-19 vaccine. CDR3 loop: CATRGFTGELFF. As DNA, the CDR3 is TGTGCCACCAGGGGATTTACCGGGGAGCTGTTTTTT.